The entry below describes one TCR beta chain. V shed 0 bases and J 2 bases; nucleotides not matched to a gene: 11. Germline V gene sequence: CDR1 MGHRA, CDR2 YSYEKL. This CDR3 comprises 19 residues. The source of the sample is a study of shared clonotypes between healthy human individuals. Assay used: immunoSEQ multiplex PCR; TCRdb lists only in-frame clones, some missing. The sample has more than 1.2 million clones; about 98.5% are singletons. The chain couples TRBV4-1 to TRBJ2-2; 8 bases map to TRBD1. The receptor's source is a man between 25 and 39 years old in good health. The specimen sequenced was naive CD4+ T cells sorted from blood. Described subset: CD45RA+ positively selected. In DNA form, the CDR3 reads TGCGCCAGCAGCCAAGACGCGACAGGGGTTTTCCAAAACACCGGGGAGCTGTTTTTT. As protein: CASSQDATGVFQNTGELFF.